These 24 T cell receptor delta chains originate from one sample sequenced in a study of DNA immune sequencing with unique molecular identifiers (TCRdb year 2020). To prepare the library, multiplex PCR was applied. The run used an Illumina MiniSeq. Genomic DNA was amplified with a 32-plex assay using primers for all 8 TRDV and 4 TRDJ genes covering the CDR3. A 12-nucleotide UMI was attached over 3 barcoding PCR cycles, and a second PCR was then run with Illumina adapter primers. TCRdb processed the public reads again with the CATT caller, after which rows with matching DNA were combined. The sample table contains approximately 2,000 delta-chain clones; only one count was recorded for about 10% of them. Jointly, the top ten make up under 65% of the sample. The sequenced sample was gamma-delta T cells enriched from blood buffy coat, or unenriched PBMCs (not recorded which). The origin of the receptors is a human donor in good health.

There is no V gene call, and the J gene is TRDJ1; the table gives TRDD3 as D, unverified against the DNA. The CDR3 runs 17 residues. The CDR3, as DNA: TGTGCTCTTGGGGAACTTCCTACTGGGGGTCCCACCGATAAACTCATCTTT. It encodes CALGELPTGGPTDKLIF.

To note about this clone: A read error may be the cause here, since a much bigger clone is one base away. J is TRDJ1 and V is TRAV38-2/DV8, with 9 bases lining up with TRDD2. From germline, CDR1 is TSESDYY and CDR2 QEAYKQQN. The J segment lost 4 bases and the V segment lost 0 bases, leaving 25 bases of the junction unmatched. This CDR3 contains 22 residues. CDR3 in amino acids: CAYRSAPPPFLRGWGTGDKLIF. CDR3 nucleotide sequence: TGTGCTTATAGGAGCGCGCCTCCTCCCTTCCTACGAGGGTGGGGGACCGGCGATAAACTCATCTTT.

In its sample, this clone was seen a few times. The chain uses TRDV2 and TRDJ1, with 9 bases lining up with TRDD3. V lost 0 bases and J lost 0; bases outside the gene matches: 4. This CDR3 has 16 amino acids. Germline loops: CDR1 GEAIGNYY, CDR2 EKD. CDR3 loop: CACDTHWGTYTDKLIF. As DNA, the CDR3 is TGTGCCTGTGACACCCACTGGGGGACTTACACCGATAAACTCATCTTT.

The table lists this clone with many counts. This chain uses TRDV3 with TRDJ1; 13 nucleotides agree with TRDD3. The germline V gene encodes CDR1 TVYSNPD and CDR2 GDNSRS (reference sequence). The CDR3 totals 19 residues. Here the CDR3 reads CAVQPRENWGIRFADKLIF. In DNA form, the CDR3 reads TGTGCAGTTCAACCTCGGGAGAACTGGGGGATACGATTTGCCGATAAACTCATCTTT.

About this clone itself: TCRdb's entry gives the protein of a much larger clone, which mismatches this DNA's translation at residue 10, likely from a read error; the protein reported here is translated from the DNA. This chain joins TRDV2 and TRDJ1, with 12 positions matching TRDD3. Trimming cost V 2 bases and J 3 bases; bases outside gene matches: 6. The V gene's germline CDR1 is GEAIGNYY and CDR2 EKD. CDR3 size: 16 residues. The CDR3 loop reads CACDKLGDTKADKLIF. The CDR3 coding sequence is TGTGCCTGTGACAAGCTGGGGGATACGAAGGCCGATAAACTCATCTTT.

In its sample, this clone was seen a few times. This DNA translates differently at residue 5 from the TCRdb protein, which is that of a much larger clone; a read error is likely, and the protein shown is the DNA's own translation. The chain links TRDV2 to TRDJ3; 13 bases fit TRDD3. This CDR3 is 20 amino acids long. Germline trimming cut 2 bases from V and 0 bases from J; bases unmatched to any gene: 6. The germline V gene has CDR1 GEAIGNYY and CDR2 EKD. CDR3 DNA: TGTGCCTGTGACAATGTACTGGGGGATACGCGCTCCTGGGACACCCGACAGATGTTTTTC. Its translation is CACDNVLGDTRSWDTRQMFF.

Regarding this clone: A far larger clone is a single base away, which makes a read error likely. This same CDR3 is encoded by further DNA sequences in the sample. The rearrangement joins TRDV2 to TRDJ1; tentatively, D is TRDD3 (5 bases). CDR3 length: 16 amino acids. The germline gives CDR1 GEAIGNYY, CDR2 EKD. V gave up 0 bases and J gave up 0 bases, with 13 bases separating them. The CDR3: CACDTLTGGDTDKLIF. CDR3 nucleotide sequence: TGTGCCTGTGACACCCTTACTGGAGGAGACACCGATAAACTCATCTTT.

This clone is labeled medium-sized. Other DNA sequences in this specimen translate into the identical CDR3. The J gene is TRDJ1, the V gene TRDV1; 8 bases fit TRDD2. The J gene is absent in TCRdb and was assigned here via DNA matching to germline. Trimming removed 2 bases from V and 0 bases from J; junction bases left unmatched: 32. CDR1 and CDR2 (germline): TSWWSYY, QGS. The CDR3 has 25 residues. DNA for the CDR3: TGTGCTCTTGGGGAAGCGGGACTTCCTACGATCAGGTCTGGAACGATTAAGGGGTACACCGATAAACTCATCTTT. Translation: CALGEAGLPTIRSGTIKGYTDKLIF.

Remarks on this clone: A single base is all that separates this from a far larger clone, so a read error is likely. The chain links TRDV2 to TRDJ3; a weak D match, TRDD3 (5 bases). The CDR3 totals 20 residues. Germline CDR1 reads GEAIGNYY; CDR2 reads EKD. The CDR3: CACDTLGTTNGSRDTRQMFF. CDR3 sequence (DNA): TGTGCCTGTGACACCTTGGGGACCACGAACGGCTCCAGGGACACCCGACAGATGTTTTTC.

This clone appeared a few times. Translating this DNA gives a protein that differs at residue 8 from the TCRdb one, which belongs to a much larger clone; a read error is likely, and the protein shown is this translation. J is TRDJ1 and V is TRDV2; no clear D. The germline CDR1 and CDR2 sequences are GEAIGNYY and EKD. The CDR3 totals 14 residues. The V end was cut by 3 bases, the J end by 1 base, with 11 bases between. CDR3 amino acids: CACDDLTVTDKLIF. The CDR3 nucleotides read TGTGCCTGTGACGACCTTACAGTCACCGATAAACTCATCTTT.

Details on this clone: The protein in TCRdb stems from a much larger clone and differs at residue 5 from this DNA's translation, likely a read error; here the protein is translated from the DNA. V is TRDV2 and J is TRDJ1, with 11 bases matching TRDD3. The V gene's germline CDR1 is GEAIGNYY and CDR2 EKD. The CDR3 consists of 15 residues. V gave up 5 bases and J gave up 4 bases; unmatched junction bases: 8. CDR3 sequence: CACAPLGDRDDKLIF. For the CDR3, the DNA is TGTGCCTGTGCCCCACTGGGGGATAGGGACGATAAACTCATCTTT.

The chain has TRDV1 and TRDJ1; 7 nucleotides line up with TRDD3. Here the J gene was assigned by germline matching of the DNA, as TCRdb has none. Germline V lookup: CDR1 TSWWSYY, CDR2 QGS. The junction had 36 bases not matched to a gene; V was cut back by 8 bases and J by 0 bases. The CDR3 has 24 residues. CDR3 in DNA: TGTGCTCTTTTACTTCGCCTCCCTACCGTTACTGGGGACTTAGCCCCCGCTTACACCGATAAACTCATCTTT. Protein sequence: CALLLRLPTVTGDLAPAYTDKLIF.

A note on this clone: A read error may account for a junction end that differs from germline. The chain combines TRDV2 with TRDJ1, with D possibly TRDD2 on 5 matching bases. CDR3 size: 15 residues. Germline assignment: CDR1 GEAIGNYY and CDR2 EKD. CDR3 DNA: TGTGCCCGTGACACCGTAGCTTCCAACCCCGATAAACTCATCTTT. This encodes CARDTVASNPDKLIF.

This sequence joins TRDV1 and TRDJ1; D is unclear. The germline V and J ends were trimmed by 6 bases and 5 bases, with 19 bases remaining between them. CDR1 is TSWWSYY, CDR2 QGS, per germline. CDR3 length: 15 amino acids. In DNA form, the CDR3 reads TGTGCTCTTGGCTGCTTTACCCGTGAGCCTGATAAACTCATCTTT. Translation: CALGCFTREPDKLIF.

This clone was counted only a few times. The protein in TCRdb stems from a much larger clone and differs at residue 13 from this DNA's translation, likely a read error; here the protein is translated from the DNA. The chain has TRDV2 and TRDJ1; D uncertain. Germline lookup yields CDR1 GEAIGNYY and CDR2 EKD. The CDR3 consists of 15 residues. The CDR3 DNA reads TGTGCCTGTGACACCGTAGGGAGTTACACCGATAAATTCATCTTT. Residues: CACDTVGSYTDKFIF.

Although no V gene was called, TRDJ1 is the J gene; the listed D gene, TRDD3, was not tested against the DNA. The CDR3 extends over 28 amino acids. The CDR3 protein is CAYRSAGGGLAYWGIRVSILLCTDKLIF. The CDR3 DNA reads as TGTGCTTATAGGAGCGCGGGGGGGGGCCTAGCTTACTGGGGGATACGCGTATCAATCCTCCTTTGCACCGATAAACTCATCTTT.

Remarks on this clone: Since a far larger clone is one base different, this is likely a read error. Distinct nucleotide sequences in the sample also encode this CDR3. V is TRDV2 and J is TRDJ1; 9 nucleotides align to TRDD3. The CDR3 has 17 amino acids. CDR1 is GEAIGNYY, CDR2 EKD, per germline. The CDR3 bases are TGCGCCTGTGACACCGTGCGGGGATACGGTAACACCGATAAACTCATCTTT. Its translation: CACDTVRGYGNTDKLIF.

Concerning this clone itself: Given a far larger clone just one base away, this is likely a sequencing read error. The sample contains more than one DNA sequence encoding this CDR3. This rearrangement joins TRDV3 to TRDJ1; D may be TRDD3 (6 bases). There are 13 residues in the CDR3. Germline V gene lookup returns CDR1 TVYSNPD and CDR2 GDNSRS (reference sequence). The chain's CDR3 is CAPGVSLGTKLIF. As DNA, the CDR3 is TGTGCCCCCGGGGTATCTCTGGGGACAAAACTCATCTTC.

On this clone itself: A far more abundant clone sits one base away, making this likely a read error. This same CDR3 is encoded by further DNA sequences in the sample. The chain carries TRDV1 and TRDJ1; D perhaps matches TRDD3 (6 bases). The J gene is not listed in TCRdb, so it was assigned here from a DNA match to germline. The V gene's germline CDR1 is TSWWSYY and CDR2 QGS. The ends were cut back, 4 bases at V and 0 bases at J, with 42 bases in the middle. CDR3 size: 25 residues. The CDR3 is CALGGPTVLSGFRGDYCGYTDKLIF. The DNA for the CDR3 is TGTGCTCTTGGGGGTCCAACGGTACTCAGCGGATTCAGGGGGGACTATTGCGGGTACACCGATAAACTCATCTTT.

This clone was counted only a few times. This DNA's translation differs at residue 7 from TCRdb's protein, which comes from a much larger clone; a read error is likely, and the protein shown is translated from the DNA. V gene TRDV2 combines with J gene TRDJ3, with TRDD3 identical over 10 bases. This CDR3 spans 20 amino acids. The trim removed 4 bases at V and 0 bases at J, leaving 11 bases unmatched. Germline assignment: CDR1 GEAIGNYY and CDR2 EKD. The chain's CDR3 is CACEPYRGIRGSWDTRQMFF. CDR3 sequence (DNA): TGTGCCTGTGAACCGTACCGGGGGATACGGGGCTCCTGGGACACCCGACAGATGTTTTTC.

This clone was observed a handful of times. This likely stems from a read error, as it lies one base from a far larger clone. Additional DNA sequences in this sample encode the identical CDR3. The J gene is TRDJ1, the V gene TRDV2; 8 nucleotides agree with TRDD3. The CDR3 loop spans 17 amino acids. V lost 3 bases and J lost 0; bases outside the gene matches: 11. Per the germline V gene, CDR1 is GEAIGNYY and CDR2 is EKD. The chain's CDR3 is CACDSLLGAPNTDKLIF. The CDR3 coding sequence is TGTGCCTGTGACTCCCTACTGGGGGCTCCCAACACCGATAAACTCATCTTT.

This clone has ten or more counts. For this DNA, TCRdb reports the protein of a much larger clone, which diverges at residue 11, most likely from a read error; the protein presented here is translated directly from the DNA. J is TRDJ1 and V is TRDV2; TRDD3 agrees at 12 bases. Germline values: CDR1 GEAIGNYY, CDR2 EKD. The CDR3 is 16 amino acids. Trimming took 2 bases from V and 2 from J; bases not matched to a gene: 5. The CDR3 sequence: CACDKLGDTQTDKLIF. The CDR3 DNA reads TGTGCCTGTGACAAGCTGGGGGATACGCAGACCGATAAACTCATCTTT.

Sample share makes this clone medium-sized. CDR3 sequence: CACDPIGDTRGLTAQLFF. DNA of the CDR3: TGTGCCTGTGACCCCATAGGGGATACGCGGGGTTTGACAGCACAACTCTTCTTT. The genes are TRDV2 and TRDJ2; TRDD3 agrees at 9 bases. J lost 1 base, V lost 3 bases, and 11 bases had no gene match. CDR3 length: 18 residues. Germline loops: CDR1 GEAIGNYY, CDR2 EKD.

This clone turned up a few times. A far more abundant clone sits one base away, making this likely a read error. Other DNA variants within this sample encode the same CDR3. The chain uses TRDV2 and TRDJ1; TRDD3 matches at 12 bases. In germline, CDR1 is GEAIGNYY, CDR2 EKD. The CDR3 consists of 16 residues. The CDR3 DNA sequence: TGTGCATGTGACAAGCTGGGGGATACGCAGGCCGATAAACTCATCTTT. This sequence encodes CACDKLGDTQADKLIF.